This TCR beta chain stems from a study of shared clonotypes between healthy human individuals. Findings and limits, study-wide: With several donors compared, roughly 5% of naive CD4 clonotypes were shared. Apart from blood, nothing was sampled; tissue repertoires likely differ. Relative to memory subsets, naive subsets generally showed larger estimated richness.

Both subsets, CD45RA+ naive and CD45RA-negative memory, were split from the CD4+ cells. Produced via immunoSEQ multiplex PCR; TCRdb's table is partial and in-frame only. The table records about 2.3 million clones, about 90% of them present only once. V lost 4 bases and J lost 12; bases outside the gene matches: 16. The germline gives CDR1 SGHNT, CDR2 YYREEE (reference sequence). CDR3 length: 18 amino acids. Regarding this clone: Its specificity is unknown.

This chain connects TRBV5-4 to TRBJ2-1; 16 nucleotides align to TRBD2. The receptor's source is a man between 18 and 29 years old in good health. Some clones in this sample may be carry-over from other donors' samples. The source material was naive CD4+ T cells from PBMCs. Subset specified: CD45RA+ positively selected. The chain's CDR3 is CASSPQESGLAGGRGQFF. The CDR3 region has the DNA TGTGCCAGCAGCCCCCAGGAATCGGGACTAGCGGGAGGGCGGGGGCAGTTCTTC.